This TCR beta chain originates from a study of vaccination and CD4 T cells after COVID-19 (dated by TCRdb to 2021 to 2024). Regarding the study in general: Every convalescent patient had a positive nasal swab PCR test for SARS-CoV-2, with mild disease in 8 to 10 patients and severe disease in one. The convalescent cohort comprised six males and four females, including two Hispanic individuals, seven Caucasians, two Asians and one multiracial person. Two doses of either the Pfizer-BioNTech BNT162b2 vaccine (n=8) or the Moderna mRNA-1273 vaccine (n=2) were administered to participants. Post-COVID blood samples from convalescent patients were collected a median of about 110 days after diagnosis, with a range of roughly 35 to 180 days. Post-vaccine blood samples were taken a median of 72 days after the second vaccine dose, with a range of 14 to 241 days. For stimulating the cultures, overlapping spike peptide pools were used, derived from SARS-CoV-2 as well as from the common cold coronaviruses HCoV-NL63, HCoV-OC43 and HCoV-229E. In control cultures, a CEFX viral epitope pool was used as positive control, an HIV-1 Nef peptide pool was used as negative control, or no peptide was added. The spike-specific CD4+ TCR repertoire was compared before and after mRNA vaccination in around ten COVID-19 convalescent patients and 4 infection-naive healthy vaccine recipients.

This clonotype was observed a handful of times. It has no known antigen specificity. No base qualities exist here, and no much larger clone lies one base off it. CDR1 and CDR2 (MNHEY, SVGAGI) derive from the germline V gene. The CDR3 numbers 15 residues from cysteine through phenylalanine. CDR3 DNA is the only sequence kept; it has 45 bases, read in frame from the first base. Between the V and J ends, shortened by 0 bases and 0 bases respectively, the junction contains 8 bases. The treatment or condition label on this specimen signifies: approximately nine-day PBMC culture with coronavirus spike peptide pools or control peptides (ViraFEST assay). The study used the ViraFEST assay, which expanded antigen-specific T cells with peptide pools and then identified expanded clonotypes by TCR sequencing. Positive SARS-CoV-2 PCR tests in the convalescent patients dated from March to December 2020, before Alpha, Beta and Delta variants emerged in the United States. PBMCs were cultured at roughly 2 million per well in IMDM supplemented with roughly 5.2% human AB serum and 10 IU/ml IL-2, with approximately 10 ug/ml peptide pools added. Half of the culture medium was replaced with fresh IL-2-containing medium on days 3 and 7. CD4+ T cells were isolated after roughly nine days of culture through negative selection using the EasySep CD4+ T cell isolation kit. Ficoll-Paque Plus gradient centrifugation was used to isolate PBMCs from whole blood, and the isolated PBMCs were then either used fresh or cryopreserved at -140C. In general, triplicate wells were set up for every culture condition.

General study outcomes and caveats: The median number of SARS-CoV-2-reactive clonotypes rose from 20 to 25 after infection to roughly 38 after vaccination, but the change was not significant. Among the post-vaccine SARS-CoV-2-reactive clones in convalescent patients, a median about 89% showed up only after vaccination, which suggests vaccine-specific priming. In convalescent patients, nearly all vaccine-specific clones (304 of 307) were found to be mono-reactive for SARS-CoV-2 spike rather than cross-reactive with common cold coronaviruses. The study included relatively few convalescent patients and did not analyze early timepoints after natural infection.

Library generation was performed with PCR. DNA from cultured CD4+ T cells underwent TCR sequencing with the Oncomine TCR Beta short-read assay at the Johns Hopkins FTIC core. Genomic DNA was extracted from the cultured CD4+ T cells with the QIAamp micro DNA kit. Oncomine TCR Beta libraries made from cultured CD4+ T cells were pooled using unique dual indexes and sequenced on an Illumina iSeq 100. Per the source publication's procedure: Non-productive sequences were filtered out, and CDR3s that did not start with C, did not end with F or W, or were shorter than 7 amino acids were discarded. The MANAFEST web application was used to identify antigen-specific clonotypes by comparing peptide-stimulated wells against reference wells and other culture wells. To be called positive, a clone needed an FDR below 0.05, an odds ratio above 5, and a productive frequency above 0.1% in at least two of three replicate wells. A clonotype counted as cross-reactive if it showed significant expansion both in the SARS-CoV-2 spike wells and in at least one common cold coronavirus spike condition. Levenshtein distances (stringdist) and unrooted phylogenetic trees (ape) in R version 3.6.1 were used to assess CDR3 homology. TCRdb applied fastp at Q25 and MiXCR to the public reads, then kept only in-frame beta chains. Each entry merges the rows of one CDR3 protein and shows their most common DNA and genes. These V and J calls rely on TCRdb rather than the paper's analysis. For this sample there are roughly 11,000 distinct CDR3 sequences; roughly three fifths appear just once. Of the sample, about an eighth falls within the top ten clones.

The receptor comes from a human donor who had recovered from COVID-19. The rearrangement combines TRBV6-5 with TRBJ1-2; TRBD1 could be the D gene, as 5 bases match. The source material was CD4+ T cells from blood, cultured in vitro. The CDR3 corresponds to CASSYSRTPNYGYTF. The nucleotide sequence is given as TGTGCCAGCAGTTACTCGCGGACACCTAACTATGGCTACACCTTC.